This T cell receptor beta chain was observed in a study of cytomegalovirus exposure and HLA in healthy donors. Whole-study findings and limits: TCR beta sequences reportedly predicted most subjects' HLA-A and HLA-B alleles accurately.

13 Jbeta primers and 60 Vbeta primers were used for the PCR. Here immunoSEQ multiplex PCR was the method, and the copy in TCRdb shows in-frame clones only, minus some. The sample shows some 98,000 clones, roughly two thirds of them seen only once. This clone was recorded once. Its antigen remains unknown. The TCR originated in a man aged 45-65 years in good health and CMV-seronegative. The sequenced sample was PBMCs.

CDR3 amino acids: CASSPKRHGRAETQYF. The DNA of the CDR3 is TGTGCCAGCAGCCCGAAGAGACACGGGAGAGCAGAGACCCAGTACTTC. The chain is built from TRBV27 and TRBJ2-5, with D perhaps TRBD2 (6 bases). The CDR3 loop spans 16 amino acids. Trimming cost V 6 bases and J 4 bases, with 21 bases left between them. In germline, CDR1 is MNHEY, CDR2 SMNVEV (reference sequence).